The 5 T cell receptor beta chains below were found in one sample sequenced in a study of identical twins. A single record per CDR3 protein comes from TCRdb applying MiXCR to the 5' RACE reads. This table holds about 190,000 distinct CDR3 sequences, around a sixth found once. The data were also submitted as part of a second study, on T cells expressing NK-cell markers.

The sequenced material came from CD8+ T cells sorted from blood. These receptors came from a woman between 18 and 29 years old in good health.

In its sample, this clonotype was seen a few times. The chain combines TRBV12-3 or TRBV12-4 with TRBJ2-3; no reliable D call. The CDR3 sequence is 16 residues long. Trimming removed 3 bases at V and 2 bases at J, with 15 bases between. CDR3: CASSLRLATVTDTQYF. The CDR3 nucleotides are TGTGCCAGCAGTTTGCGTTTAGCAACCGTCACAGATACGCAGTATTTT.

The chain carries TRBV7-9 and TRBJ1-1, with D perhaps TRBD1 (6 bases). CDR1 SEHNR and CDR2 FQNEAQ come from the germline V gene (reference sequence). CDR3 size: 14 residues. V was trimmed by 3 bases and J by 3 bases, leaving 11 bases between them. CDR3: CASSFQGRDTEAFF. The DNA of the CDR3 is TGTGCCAGCAGCTTTCAGGGGAGGGACACTGAAGCTTTCTTT.

This clonotype appeared many times. The J gene is TRBJ2-7, the V gene TRBV6-5, with a possible D match to TRBD1 (5 bases). The CDR3 is 12 amino acids. Trimming removed 5 bases at V and 3 bases at J, with 8 bases between. Germline-derived CDR1 and CDR2 are MNHEY and SVGAGI. The CDR3 DNA sequence: TGTGCCAGCAGTCGAGACAGCTACGAGCAGTACTTC. This codes for CASSRDSYEQYF.

The V gene is TRBV25-1, the J gene TRBJ2-1, with D possibly TRBD1 on 6 matching bases. The CDR3 runs 13 residues. Germline CDR1 is MGHDK and CDR2 is SYGVNS. V gave up 4 bases and J gave up 9 bases, with 13 bases separating them. CDR3 residues: CASSARGISEQFF. CDR3 coding DNA: TGTGCCAGCAGTGCCAGGGGAATCAGTGAGCAGTTCTTC.

CDR3 loop: CASSFSGGATDTQYF. The CDR3 DNA follows: TGTGCCAGCAGTTTTAGCGGGGGGGCCACAGATACGCAGTATTTT. V is TRBV12-3 or TRBV12-4 and J is TRBJ2-3; 11 bases align to TRBD2. The CDR3 sequence is 15 residues long. The V gene end was trimmed by 3 bases and the J gene end by 2 bases; junction bases not matched to a gene: 1.